Below, one T cell receptor (beta chain) is given with its context. Its target is not known. Other DNA sequences in this specimen translate into the identical CDR3. This specimen belongs to a study of OX40 agonist ivuxolimab in advanced cancers. Whole-study context: Age averaged 60 years (range roughly 23 to 79), and 70% to 85% were male.

Clones were sequenced by immunoSEQ multiplex PCR, and TCRdb holds only the in-frame ones, with some missing. The table includes tens of thousands of clones, about 86% detected once. Whole-study findings and limits: CD4+ and CD8+ blood T cells expanded clonally by week 6 at 0.1 to 3.0 mg/kg. The study found among the lowest clonal expansion in partial responders at 0.1-3.0 mg/kg.

Looked up from germline, CDR1 is LGHNA and CDR2 is YSLEER. This CDR3 comprises 15 residues. Trimming left V 0 bases short and J 0 bases short, with 9 bases between. This specimen was CD4+ or CD8+ T cells sorted from blood, taken in a trial of the OX40 agonist ivuxolimab. The source of this sequence is an adult with an advanced solid tumor such as melanoma, head and neck, liver or kidney cancer. The V call is TRBV4-3, the J call TRBJ2-7, with a weak D call TRBD2 (5 bases). The CDR3 region is CASSQDRGLSYEQYF. DNA of the CDR3: TGCGCCAGCAGCCAAGATCGAGGGCTCTCCTACGAGCAGTACTTC.